The clone carrying this TCR beta chain was observed a handful of times. Its target is unknown. Specified time point: newly diagnosed GD, antithyroid drugs for less than 3 months. With RNA extracted from PBMCs as input, the TCR library was made. The collection involved drawing around 8.5 milliliters of peripheral blood into EDTA tubes. These data belong to a study of regulatory T cells in long-lasting Graves disease. V lost 3 bases, J lost 2 bases, and 16 bases lay in between. Germline CDR1 SGDLS, CDR2 YYNGEE. The CDR3 sequence is 16 residues long. Findings and limits, study-wide: Accuracy might have suffered from few samples. Persistent disease favored TRBV28, TRBJ1-2 and TRBJ2-5.

According to the study, TCR beta libraries were built with iRepertoire HTBI primers and CDR3-region Arm-PCR. TCRdb recomputed calls from the multiplex PCR reads with MiXCR, one row per CDR3 protein. The profile shows about 500,000 distinct CDR3 sequences, about 16% of them singletons. The sample was also reused in another study, on T cells in Graves' hyperthyroidism and ophthalmopathy. As reported in that work: The TCR CDR3 was amplified in a first-round RT-PCR using the HTBI primer set.

The J gene is TRBJ2-3, the V gene TRBV9, with D possibly TRBD1 on 6 matching bases. Material: peripheral blood mononuclear cells (PBMCs), obtained at new diagnosis, from a patient treated with antithyroid drugs. The TCR sequence derives from a man in his forties with Graves disease. CDR3 in DNA: TGTGCCAGCAGCGCCTTAGGGGGTCCAGACACAGATACGCAGTATTTT. Translating it yields CASSALGGPDTDTQYF.